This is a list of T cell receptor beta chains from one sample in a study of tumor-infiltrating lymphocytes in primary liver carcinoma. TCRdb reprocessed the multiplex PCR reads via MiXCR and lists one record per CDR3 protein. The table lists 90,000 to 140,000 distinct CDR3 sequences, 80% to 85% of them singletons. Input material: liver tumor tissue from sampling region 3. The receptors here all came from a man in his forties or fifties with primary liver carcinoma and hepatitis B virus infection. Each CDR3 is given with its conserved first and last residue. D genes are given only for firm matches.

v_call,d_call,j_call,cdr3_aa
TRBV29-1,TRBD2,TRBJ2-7,CSVGGASAYEQYF
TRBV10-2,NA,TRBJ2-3,CASSELQGVASTDTQYF
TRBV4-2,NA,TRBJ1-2,CVSSPLEGNYDYTF
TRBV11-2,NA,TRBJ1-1,CASSLGLNTEALF
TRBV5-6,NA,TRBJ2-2,CASSFANTGELFF
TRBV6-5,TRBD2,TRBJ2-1,CANGSGVGQFF
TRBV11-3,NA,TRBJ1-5,CASSSDPEVAQPQHF
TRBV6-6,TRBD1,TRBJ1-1,CAISGDSKNNEAFF
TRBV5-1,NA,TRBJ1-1,CASRVNRVADTEVFF
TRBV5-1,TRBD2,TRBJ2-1,CTSSLTLAGGGNEQFF
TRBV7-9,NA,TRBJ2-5,CPSILGGAPYQETQYF
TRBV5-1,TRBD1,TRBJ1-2,CVSSDRVDHGYTF
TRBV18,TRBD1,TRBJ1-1,CTSSPTRDSLNTEAFF
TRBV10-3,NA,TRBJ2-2,CAISVLLEANTGELVF
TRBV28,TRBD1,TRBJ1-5,CASREDRAAYSLTSKWTQHF
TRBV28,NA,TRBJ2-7,CASRNRDLSSYEQYF
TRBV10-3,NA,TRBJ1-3,CASTGDLSSGDTIYF
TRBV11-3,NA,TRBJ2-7,CAISVGRSYEQYF
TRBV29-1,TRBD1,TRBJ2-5,CSVDAVRGRAETQYF
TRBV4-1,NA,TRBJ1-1,CASSQDQRAGEAFF
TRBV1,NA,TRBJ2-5,CTSSYDIQETQYF
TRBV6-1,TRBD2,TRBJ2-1,CACGEQTSGRTNEQFF
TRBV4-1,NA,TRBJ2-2,CASSQPTRGVVDTGELFF
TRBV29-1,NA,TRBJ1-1,CSVRSFGRSTEAFF
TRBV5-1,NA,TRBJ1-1,CAGSATTEPTEAFF
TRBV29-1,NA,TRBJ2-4,CSVIHGLDIQYF
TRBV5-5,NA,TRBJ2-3,CASSPGLIAGTDTQYF
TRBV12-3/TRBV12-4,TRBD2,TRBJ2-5,CVCSGGRGEETQYF
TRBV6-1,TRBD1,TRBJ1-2,CTSIVSGTGSDGYTF
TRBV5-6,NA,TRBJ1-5,CAGSLGFDNQSRHF
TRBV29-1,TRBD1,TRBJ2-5,CVEADRGRAETQYF
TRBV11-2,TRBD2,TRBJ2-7,CASSLREGRTSGLSSCEQYF
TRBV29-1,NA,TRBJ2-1,CSVVWAQSGKQFF
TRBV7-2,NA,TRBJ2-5,CASGPLKGTQYF
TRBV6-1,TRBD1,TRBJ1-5,CASSVPGQGNQPQHF
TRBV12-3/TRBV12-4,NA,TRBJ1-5,CVSTRGTAINQPQYF